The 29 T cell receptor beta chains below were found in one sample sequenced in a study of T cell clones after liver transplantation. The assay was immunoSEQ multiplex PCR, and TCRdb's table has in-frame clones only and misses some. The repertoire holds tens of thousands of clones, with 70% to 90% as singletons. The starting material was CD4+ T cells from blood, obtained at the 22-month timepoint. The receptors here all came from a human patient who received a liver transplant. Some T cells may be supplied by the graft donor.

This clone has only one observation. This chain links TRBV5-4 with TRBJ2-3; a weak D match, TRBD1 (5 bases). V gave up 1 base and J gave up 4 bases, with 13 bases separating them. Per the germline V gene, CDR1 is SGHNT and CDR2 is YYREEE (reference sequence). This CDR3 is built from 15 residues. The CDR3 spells CASSLTAGLADTQYF. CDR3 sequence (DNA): TGTGCCAGCAGCTTGACTGCAGGGTTGGCAGATACGCAGTATTTT.

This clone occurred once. The CDR3 is CASSPAGDGTGELFF. DNA for the CDR3: TGCGCCAGCAGCCCGGCGGGAGATGGCACCGGGGAGCTGTTTTTT. V and J are TRBV5-1 and TRBJ2-2, with 7 bases aligning to TRBD2. The CDR3 has 15 residues. Losses at the gene ends were 4 bases for V and 4 bases for J; bases not matched to a gene: 7. In germline, CDR1 is SGHRS, CDR2 YFSETQ.

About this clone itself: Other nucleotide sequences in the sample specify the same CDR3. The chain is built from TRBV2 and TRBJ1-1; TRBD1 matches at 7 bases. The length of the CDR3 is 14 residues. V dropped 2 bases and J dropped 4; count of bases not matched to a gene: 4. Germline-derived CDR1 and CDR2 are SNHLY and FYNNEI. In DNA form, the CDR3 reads TGTGCCAGCAGTGAACAGGGGGGAGGCACTGAAGCTTTCTTT. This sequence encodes CASSEQGGGTEAFF.

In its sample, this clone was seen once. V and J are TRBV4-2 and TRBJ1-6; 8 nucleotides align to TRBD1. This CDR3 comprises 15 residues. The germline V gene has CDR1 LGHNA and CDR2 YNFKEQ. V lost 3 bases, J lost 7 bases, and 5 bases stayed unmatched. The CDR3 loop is CASSQEQGGNSPLHF. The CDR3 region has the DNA TGTGCCAGCAGCCAGGAACAGGGGGGGAATTCACCCCTCCACTTT.

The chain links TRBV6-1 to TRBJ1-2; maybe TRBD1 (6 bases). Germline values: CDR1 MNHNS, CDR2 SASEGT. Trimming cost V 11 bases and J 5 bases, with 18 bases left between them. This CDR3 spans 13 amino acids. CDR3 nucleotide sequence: TGTGCCGGCGATACAGGGTTCGGTTATGGCTACACCTTC. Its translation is CAGDTGFGYGYTF.

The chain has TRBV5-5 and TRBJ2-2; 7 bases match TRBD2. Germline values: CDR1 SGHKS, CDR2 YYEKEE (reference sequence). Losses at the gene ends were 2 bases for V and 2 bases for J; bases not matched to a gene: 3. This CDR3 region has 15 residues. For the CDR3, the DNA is TGTGCCAGCAGCTTAAGCGGGGCTAACACCGGGGAGCTGTTTTTT. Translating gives CASSLSGANTGELFF.

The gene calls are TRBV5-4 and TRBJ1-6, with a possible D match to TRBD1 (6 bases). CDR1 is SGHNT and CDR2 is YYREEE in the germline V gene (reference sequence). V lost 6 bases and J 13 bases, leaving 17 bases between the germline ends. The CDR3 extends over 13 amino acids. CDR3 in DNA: TGTGCCAGCAAACCGGGTCGGCAGGGGCCCCTCCACTTT. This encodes CASKPGRQGPLHF. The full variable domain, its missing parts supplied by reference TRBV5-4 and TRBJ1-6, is ETGVTQSPTHLIKTRGQQVTLRCSSQSGHNTVSWYQQALGQGPQFIFQYYREEENGRGNFPPRFSGLQFPNYSSELNVNALELDDSALYLCASKPGRQGPLHFGNGTRLTVT.

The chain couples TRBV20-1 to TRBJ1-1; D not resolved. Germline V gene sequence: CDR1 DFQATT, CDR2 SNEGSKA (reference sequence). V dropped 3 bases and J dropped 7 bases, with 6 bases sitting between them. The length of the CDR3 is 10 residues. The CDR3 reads CSASRGEAFF. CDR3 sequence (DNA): TGCAGTGCTAGTCGGGGTGAAGCTTTCTTT.

In nucleotides, the CDR3 is TGTGCCACCCGGGGCCCCGAGGGGCCCCAGCATTTT. Translated: CATRGPEGPQHF. The rearrangement joins TRBV2 to TRBJ1-5; TRBD1 is a possible D gene (5 bases). The CDR3 length is 12 residues. Germline-derived CDR1 and CDR2 are SNHLY and FYNNEI. V lost 10 bases and J 9 bases, leaving 16 bases between the germline ends. Full variable domain (missing parts from reference TRBV2 and TRBJ1-5): EPEVTQTPSHQVTQMGQEVILRCVPISNHLYFYWYRQILGQKVEFLVSFYNNEISEKSEIFDDQFSVERPDGSNFTLKIRSTKLEDSAMYFCATRGPEGPQHFGDGTRLSIL.

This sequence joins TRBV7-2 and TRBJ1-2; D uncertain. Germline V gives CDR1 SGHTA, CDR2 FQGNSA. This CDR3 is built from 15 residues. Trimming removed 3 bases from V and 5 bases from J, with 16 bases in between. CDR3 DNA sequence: TGTGCCAGCAGCTTCTGGCTCACCCCCTCGTATGGCTACACCTTC. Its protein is CASSFWLTPSYGYTF. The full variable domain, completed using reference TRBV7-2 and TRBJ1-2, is GAGVSQSPSNKVTEKGKDVELRCDPISGHTALYWYRQSLGQGLEFLIYFQGNSAPDKSGLPSDRFSAERTGGSVSTLTIQRTQQEDSAVYLCASSFWLTPSYGYTFGSGTRLTVV.

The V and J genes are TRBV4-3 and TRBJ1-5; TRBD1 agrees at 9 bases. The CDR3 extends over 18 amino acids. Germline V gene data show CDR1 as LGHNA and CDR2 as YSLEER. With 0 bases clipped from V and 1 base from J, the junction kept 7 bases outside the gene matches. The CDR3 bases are TGCGCCAGCAGCCAAGAGGTTCGGGGACAGGGAAGCAATCAGCCCCAGCATTTT. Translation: CASSQEVRGQGSNQPQHF.

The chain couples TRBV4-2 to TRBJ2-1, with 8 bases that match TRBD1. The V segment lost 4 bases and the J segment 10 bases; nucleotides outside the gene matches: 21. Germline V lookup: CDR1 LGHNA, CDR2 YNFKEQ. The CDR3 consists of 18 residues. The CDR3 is CASSPRPPGTGVREEQFF. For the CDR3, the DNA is TGTGCCAGCAGCCCCCGCCCCCCCGGGACAGGAGTAAGGGAGGAGCAGTTCTTC.

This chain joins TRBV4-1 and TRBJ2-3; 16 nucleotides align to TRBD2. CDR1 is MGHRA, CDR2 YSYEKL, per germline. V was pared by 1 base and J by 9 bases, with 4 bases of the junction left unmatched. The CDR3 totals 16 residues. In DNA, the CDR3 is TGCGCCAGCAGCCAAGGGGGACTAGCGGGAGGGCGAACGCAGTATTTT. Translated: CASSQGGLAGGRTQYF.

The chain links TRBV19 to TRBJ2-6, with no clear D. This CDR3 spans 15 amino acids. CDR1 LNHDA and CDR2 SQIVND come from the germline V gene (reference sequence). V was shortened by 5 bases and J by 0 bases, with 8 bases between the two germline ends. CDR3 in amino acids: CASSDRYSGANVLTF. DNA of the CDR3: TGTGCCAGTAGTGACCGATACTCTGGGGCCAACGTCCTGACTTTC.

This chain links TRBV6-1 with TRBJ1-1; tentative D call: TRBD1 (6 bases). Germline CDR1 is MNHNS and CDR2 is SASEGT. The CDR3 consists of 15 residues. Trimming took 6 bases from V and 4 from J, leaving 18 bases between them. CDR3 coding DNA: TGTGCCAGCAGGACAAACAGGGCTGGGGGCACTGAAGCTTTCTTT. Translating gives CASRTNRAGGTEAFF.

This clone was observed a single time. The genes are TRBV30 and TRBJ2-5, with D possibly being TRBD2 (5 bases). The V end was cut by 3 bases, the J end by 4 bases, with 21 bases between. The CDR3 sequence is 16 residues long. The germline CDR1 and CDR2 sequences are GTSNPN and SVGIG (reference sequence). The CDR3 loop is CAWRAAGRAEGETQYF. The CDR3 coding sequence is TGTGCCTGGAGAGCTGCTGGGCGGGCCGAGGGAGAGACCCAGTACTTC.

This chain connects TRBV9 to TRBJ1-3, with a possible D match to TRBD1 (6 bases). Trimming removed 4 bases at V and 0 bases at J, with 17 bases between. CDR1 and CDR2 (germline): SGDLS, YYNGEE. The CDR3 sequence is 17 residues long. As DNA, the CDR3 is TGTGCCAGCAGCACCGGACAGATAGCAAGCTCTGGAAACACCATATATTTT. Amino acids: CASSTGQIASSGNTIYF.

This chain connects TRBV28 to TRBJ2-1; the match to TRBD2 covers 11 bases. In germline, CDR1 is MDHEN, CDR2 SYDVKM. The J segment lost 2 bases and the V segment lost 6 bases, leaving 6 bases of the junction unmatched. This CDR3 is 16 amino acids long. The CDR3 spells CASSGGGLAAYNEQFF. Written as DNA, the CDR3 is TGTGCCAGCAGCGGGGGGGGACTAGCGGCCTACAATGAGCAGTTCTTC.

CDR3 sequence: CASSGRQGERNTIYF. DNA for the CDR3: TGTGCCAGCAGTGGACGACAGGGAGAAAGAAACACCATATATTTT. The chain couples TRBV6-1 to TRBJ1-3; TRBD1 matches at 7 bases. This CDR3 is built from 15 residues. The V gene end was trimmed by 4 bases and the J gene end by 5 bases; junction bases not matched to a gene: 8. CDR1 and CDR2 (germline): MNHNS, SASEGT.

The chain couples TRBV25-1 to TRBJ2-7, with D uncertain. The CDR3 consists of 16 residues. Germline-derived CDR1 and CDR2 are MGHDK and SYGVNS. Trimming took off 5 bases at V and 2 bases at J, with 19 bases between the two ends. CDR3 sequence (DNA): TGTGCCAGCAGTTTCCGGTGCCGTGGTCGCCCCTACGAGCAGTACTTC. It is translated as CASSFRCRGRPYEQYF.

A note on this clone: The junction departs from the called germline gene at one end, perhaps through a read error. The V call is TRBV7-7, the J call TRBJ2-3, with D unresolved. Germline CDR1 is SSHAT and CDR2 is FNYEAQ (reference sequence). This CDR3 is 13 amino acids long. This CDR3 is CASSLDSTDTQYF. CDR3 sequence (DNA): TGTGCTAGCAGCTTAGACAGCACAGATACGCAGTATTTT.

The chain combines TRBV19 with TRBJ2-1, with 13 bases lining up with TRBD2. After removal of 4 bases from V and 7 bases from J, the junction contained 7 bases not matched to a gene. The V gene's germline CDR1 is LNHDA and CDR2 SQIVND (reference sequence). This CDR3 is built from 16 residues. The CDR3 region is CASSNPGLAGPNEQFF. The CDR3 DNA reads TGTGCCAGTAGTAACCCGGGACTAGCGGGACCGAATGAGCAGTTCTTC.

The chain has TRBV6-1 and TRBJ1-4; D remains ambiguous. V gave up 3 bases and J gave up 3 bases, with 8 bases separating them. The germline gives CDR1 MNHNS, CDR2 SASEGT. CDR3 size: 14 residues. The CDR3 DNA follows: TGTGCCAGCAGTGACCCCACAGCTAATGAAAAACTGTTTTTT. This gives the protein CASSDPTANEKLFF.

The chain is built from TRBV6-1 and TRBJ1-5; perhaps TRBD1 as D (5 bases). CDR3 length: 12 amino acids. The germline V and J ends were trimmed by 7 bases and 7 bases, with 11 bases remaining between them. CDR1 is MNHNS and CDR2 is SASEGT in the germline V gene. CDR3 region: CASTGRSQPQHF. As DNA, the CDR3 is TGTGCCAGCACGGGGCGTAGCCAGCCCCAGCATTTT.

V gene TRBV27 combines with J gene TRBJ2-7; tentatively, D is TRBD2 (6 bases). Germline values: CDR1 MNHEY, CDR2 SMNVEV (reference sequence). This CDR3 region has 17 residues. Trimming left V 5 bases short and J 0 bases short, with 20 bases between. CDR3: CASSRRLERRSSYEQYF. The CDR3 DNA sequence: TGTGCCAGCAGTCGCCGACTAGAGCGCCGGAGCTCCTACGAGCAGTACTTC.

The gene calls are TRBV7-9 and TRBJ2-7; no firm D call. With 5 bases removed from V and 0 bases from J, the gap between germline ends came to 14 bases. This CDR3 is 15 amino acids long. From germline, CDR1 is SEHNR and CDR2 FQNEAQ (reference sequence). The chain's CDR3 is CASSHDSLSSYEQYF. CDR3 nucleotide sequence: TGTGCCAGCAGCCATGACTCCCTGAGCTCCTACGAGCAGTACTTC.

The CDR3 DNA reads TGCGCCAGCAGCCCGAACTTACTAGCGGGGGGTTACGAGCAGTACTTC. Its protein product is CASSPNLLAGGYEQYF. The rearrangement uses TRBV4-3 and TRBJ2-7; TRBD2 matches at 12 bases. J gave up 4 bases and V 4 bases, and 8 bases lay outside the gene matches. CDR3 length: 16 residues. CDR1 is LGHNA and CDR2 is YSLEER in the germline V gene.

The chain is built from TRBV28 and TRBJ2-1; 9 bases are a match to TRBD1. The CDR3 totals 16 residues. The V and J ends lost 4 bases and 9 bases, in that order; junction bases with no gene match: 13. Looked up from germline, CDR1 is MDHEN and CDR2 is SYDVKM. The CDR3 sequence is CASSYPSGQGRGEQFF. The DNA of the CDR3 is TGTGCCAGCAGTTACCCATCCGGACAGGGGCGGGGTGAGCAGTTCTTC.

CDR3 sequence reads: CASSPGSGANTGELFF. DNA of the CDR3: TGCGCCAGCAGCCCGGGGAGCGGAGCGAACACCGGGGAGCTGTTTTTT. The V and J genes are TRBV5-1 and TRBJ2-2, with D possibly being TRBD2 (5 bases). The CDR3 runs to 16 residues. Trimming pared 4 bases from V and 0 bases from J, leaving 13 bases between. CDR1 is SGHRS and CDR2 is YFSETQ in the germline V gene.